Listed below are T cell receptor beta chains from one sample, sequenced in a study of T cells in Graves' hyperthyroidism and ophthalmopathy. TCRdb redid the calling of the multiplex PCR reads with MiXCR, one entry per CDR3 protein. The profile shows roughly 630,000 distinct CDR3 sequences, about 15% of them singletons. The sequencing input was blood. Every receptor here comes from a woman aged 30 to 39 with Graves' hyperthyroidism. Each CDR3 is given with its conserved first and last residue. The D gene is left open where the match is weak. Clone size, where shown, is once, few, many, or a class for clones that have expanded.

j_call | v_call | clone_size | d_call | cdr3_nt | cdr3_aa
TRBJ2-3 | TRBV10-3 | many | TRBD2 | TGTGCCATCGGGACGGGAGGCCTTGACCCAGATACGCAGTATTTT | CAIGTGGLDPDTQYF
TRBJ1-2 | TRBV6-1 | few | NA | TGTGCCAGCAGTCGAACGAGTACCCATGGCTACACCTTC | CASSRTSTHGYTF
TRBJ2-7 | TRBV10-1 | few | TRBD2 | TGCGCCAGCAGTGAGGTGTTGGCGGGAGGGCCAGGCGAGCAGTACTTC | CASSEVLAGGPGEQYF
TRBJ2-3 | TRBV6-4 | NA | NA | TGTGCCAGCAGCCGAATGACCCGGAGCACAGATACGCAGTATTTT | CASSRMTRSTDTQYF
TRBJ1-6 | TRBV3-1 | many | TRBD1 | TGTGCCAGCAGCCAAGAGCGCGTGGGGACAGGGGGAATCAATTCACCCCTCCACTTT | CASSQERVGTGGINSPLHF
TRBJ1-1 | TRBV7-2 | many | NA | TGTGCCAGCAGCCCCTACAGGGACACTGAAGCTTTCTTT | CASSPYRDTEAFF
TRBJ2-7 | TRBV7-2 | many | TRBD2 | TGTGCCAGCAGCTTATCCGGGAGGTGGGAGCAGTACTTC | CASSLSGRWEQYF
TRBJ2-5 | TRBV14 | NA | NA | TGTGCCAGCAGCCAATTACGGCAAGAGACCCAGTACTTC | CASSQLRQETQYF
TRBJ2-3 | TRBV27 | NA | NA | TGTGCCAGCAGGAACGGGGCTAGCACAGATACGCAGTATTTT | CASRNGASTDTQYF
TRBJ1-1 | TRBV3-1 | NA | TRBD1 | TGTGCCAGCTCACCGTTTGGGACAGACCTTTCGGGCACTGAAGCTTTCTTT | CASSPFGTDLSGTEAFF
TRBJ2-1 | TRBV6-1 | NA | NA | TGTGCCAGCAGTGAAGCGCTTCTGGTTACCTACAATGAGCAGTTCTTC | CASSEALLVTYNEQFF
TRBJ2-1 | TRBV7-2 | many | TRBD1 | TGTGCCAGCAGCTTAACAGGGGGAACCTACAATGAGCAGTTCTTC | CASSLTGGTYNEQFF
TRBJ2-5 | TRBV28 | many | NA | TGTGCCAGCCCATTCCGCGACTGGCCCCAAGAGACCCAGTACTTC | CASPFRDWPQETQYF
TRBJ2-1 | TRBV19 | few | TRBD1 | TGTGCCAGTAGTACCCGGACAGGGGTGAGCTCCTACAATGAGCAGTTCTTC | CASSTRTGVSSYNEQFF
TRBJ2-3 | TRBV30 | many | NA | TGTGCCTGGAGTCCGGCCAGCACAGATACGCAGTATTTT | CAWSPASTDTQYF
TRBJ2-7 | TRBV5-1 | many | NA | TGCGCCAGCAGCTTGGGTGGACGGCGCTACGAGCAGTACTTC | CASSLGGRRYEQYF
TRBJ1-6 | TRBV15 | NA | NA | TGTGCCACCAGCAGATCCCGGGACGCCAATAATTCACCCCTCCACTTT | CATSRSRDANNSPLHF
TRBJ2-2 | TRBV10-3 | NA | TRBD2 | TGTGCCATCAGTGGTAGCGGGAGAAGTGGCACCGGGGAGCTGTTTTTT | CAISGSGRSGTGELFF
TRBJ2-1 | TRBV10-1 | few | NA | TGCGCCAGCAGTGGCATGAGGGACGATGAGCAGTTCTTC | CASSGMRDDEQFF
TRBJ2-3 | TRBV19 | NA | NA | TGTGCCAGCCGACAGGTCGGCGCGGGCACAGATACGCAGTATTTT | CASRQVGAGTDTQYF
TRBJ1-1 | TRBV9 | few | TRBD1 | TGTGCCAGCAGCCCACGACAGGGAGGAGACTTTGACACTGAAGCTTTCTTT | CASSPRQGGDFDTEAFF
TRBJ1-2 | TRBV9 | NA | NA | TGTGCCAGCAGCCCAGGGACATTCTATGGCTACACCTTC | CASSPGTFYGYTF
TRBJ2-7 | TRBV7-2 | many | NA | TGTGCCAGCAGCTTAAGGCCGGGGCTCTACGAGCAGTACTTC | CASSLRPGLYEQYF
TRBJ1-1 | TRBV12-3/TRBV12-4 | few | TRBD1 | TGTGCCAGCATTGAAACAGGGGTGAACACTGAAGCTTTCTTT | CASIETGVNTEAFF
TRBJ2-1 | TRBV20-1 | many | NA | TGCAGTGCTACCCGGGACGGAGAGCTGAATGAGCAGTTCTTC | CSATRDGELNEQFF
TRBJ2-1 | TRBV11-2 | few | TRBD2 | TGTGCCAGCAGCTTAGTTCCTAGCGGGAGATTACATGAGCAGTTCTTC | CASSLVPSGRLHEQFF
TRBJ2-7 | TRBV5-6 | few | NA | TGTGCCAGCAGCTCCTCTAGGGAGTATTACGAGCAGTACTTC | CASSSSREYYEQYF
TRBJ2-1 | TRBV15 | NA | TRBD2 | TGTGCCACCAGCAGTCCTAGACTAGCGGGTCCCAATGAGCAGTTCTTC | CATSSPRLAGPNEQFF
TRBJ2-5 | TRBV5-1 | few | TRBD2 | TGCGCCAGCAGCAAAGCGGGAGTATCGGAGACCCAGTACTTC | CASSKAGVSETQYF
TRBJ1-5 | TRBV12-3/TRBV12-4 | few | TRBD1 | TGTGCCAGCAGTTTCGGGGGGACAGCCGGTAGCAATCAGCCCCAGCATTTT | CASSFGGTAGSNQPQHF
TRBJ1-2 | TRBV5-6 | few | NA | TGTGCCAGCAGCTTGCCAGGGGACTACACCTTC | CASSLPGDYTF
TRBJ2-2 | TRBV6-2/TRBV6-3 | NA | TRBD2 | TGTGCCAGCAGAACCGGCAAACTAGCGGGGTTCACCGGGGAGCTGTTTTTT | CASRTGKLAGFTGELFF
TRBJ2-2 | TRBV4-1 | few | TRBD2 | TGCGCCAGCAGCCAAGGGCGACTAGCGGGAGGAACCGGGGAGCTGTTTTTT | CASSQGRLAGGTGELFF
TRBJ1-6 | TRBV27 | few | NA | TGTGCCAGCAGTCTTGTGACGGGGAATTCACCCCTCCACTTT | CASSLVTGNSPLHF
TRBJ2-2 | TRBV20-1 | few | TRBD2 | TGCAGTGCCGATGGGAGCGGGAGGGGGACCGGGGAGCTGTTTTTT | CSADGSGRGTGELFF
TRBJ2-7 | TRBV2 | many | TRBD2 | TGTGCCAGCGGACTAGCGGAAGTCTACGAGCAGTACTTC | CASGLAEVYEQYF
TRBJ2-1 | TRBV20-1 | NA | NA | TGCAGTGCTAGAGGAGAGGAGAGAACCAATGAGCAGTTCTTC | CSARGEERTNEQFF
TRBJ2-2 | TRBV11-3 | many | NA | TGTGCCAGCAGCTTAGGTTTGCGGGCGGACGGGGAGCTGTTTTTT | CASSLGLRADGELFF
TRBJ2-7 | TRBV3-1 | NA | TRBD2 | TGTGCCAGCAGCTTAGCTCCTAGCGGGAGGTCTGGTCCCGAGCAGTACTTC | CASSLAPSGRSGPEQYF
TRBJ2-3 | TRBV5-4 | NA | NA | TGTGCCAGCAGCCCGGGGATCGGGCCCACAGATACGCAGTATTTT | CASSPGIGPTDTQYF
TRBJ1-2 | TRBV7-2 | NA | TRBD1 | TGTGCCAGCAGCTTACAGGGGGGTGACTATAGCTACACCTTC | CASSLQGGDYSYTF
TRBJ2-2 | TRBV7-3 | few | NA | TGTGCCAGCAGCTTATCAAGTGGCGGCGCGAACACCGGGGAGCTGTTTTTT | CASSLSSGGANTGELFF
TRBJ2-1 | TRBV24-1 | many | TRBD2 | TGTGCCACCAGTGGACCCGGCGGGAGAGGGTACAATGAGCAGTTCTTC | CATSGPGGRGYNEQFF
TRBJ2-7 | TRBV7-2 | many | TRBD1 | TGTGCCAGCAGCTTATCGGACAGGGGCTACGAGCAGTACTTC | CASSLSDRGYEQYF
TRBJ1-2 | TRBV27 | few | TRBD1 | TGTGCCAGCAGTCTGACAGGGCAGGGCTACACCTTC | CASSLTGQGYTF
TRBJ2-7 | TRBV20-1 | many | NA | TGCAGTGCTAGGAGGTACGAGCAGTACTTC | CSARRYEQYF
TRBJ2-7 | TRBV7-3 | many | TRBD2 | TGTGCCAGCAGCTCAGGACTAGCGGGAGACGAGCAGTACTTC | CASSSGLAGDEQYF
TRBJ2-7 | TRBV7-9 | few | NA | TGTGCCAGCAGCTTAACGGGCGAGCAGTACTTC | CASSLTGEQYF
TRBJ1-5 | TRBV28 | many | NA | TGTGCCACCCTACCGGACAGTTATAGCAATCAGCCCCAGCATTTT | CATLPDSYSNQPQHF
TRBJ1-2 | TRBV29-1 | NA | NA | TGCAGCGTTGCCCCGGAGAGTGGCTACACCTTC | CSVAPESGYTF
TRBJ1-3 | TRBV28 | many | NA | TGTGCCAGCAGCCCTGGGGGCCAATTGGGAAACACCATATATTTT | CASSPGGQLGNTIYF
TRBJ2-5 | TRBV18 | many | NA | TGTGCCAGCTCACGCCCATCCAAAGAGACCCAGTACTTC | CASSRPSKETQYF
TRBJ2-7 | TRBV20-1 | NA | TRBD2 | TGCAGTGCTCCAATAGCGGGAGGGGAGCAGTACTTC | CSAPIAGGEQYF
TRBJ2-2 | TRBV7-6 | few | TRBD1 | TGTGCCAGCAGCTTAATTCACAGGGGGCGAAGTAACACCGGGGAGCTGTTTTTT | CASSLIHRGRSNTGELFF
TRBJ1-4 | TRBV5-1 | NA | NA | TGCGTCAGCAGCCCTGGTGGGGAAGGGAGGTGGAAACTGTTTTTT | CVSSPGGEGRWKLFF
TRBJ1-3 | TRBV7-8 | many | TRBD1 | TGTGCCAGTAAGGACAGGTCAGGAAACACCATATATTTT | CASKDRSGNTIYF
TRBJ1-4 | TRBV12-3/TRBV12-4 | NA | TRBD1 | TGTGCCAGCAGCCGGACAGGGTATAATGAAAAACTGTTTTTT | CASSRTGYNEKLFF
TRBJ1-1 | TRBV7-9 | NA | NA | TGTGCCAGCACCAGAGGGGGGGGGAACACTGAAGCTTTCTTT | CASTRGGGNTEAFF
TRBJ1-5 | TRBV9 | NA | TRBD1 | TGTGCCAGCAGTCGTCCAGGGGGTAGCAATCAGCCCCAGCATTTT | CASSRPGGSNQPQHF
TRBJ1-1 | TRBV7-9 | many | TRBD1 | TGTGCCAGCAGCACCACACACAGGGGAAGGTCCACTGAAGCTTTCTTT | CASSTTHRGRSTEAFF